One and the same sample provided the 30 T cell receptor beta chains below, sequenced in a study of identifying expanded T cells in peripheral blood (dated by TCRdb to between 2019 and 2020). Receptor amplification or capture employed the immunoSEQ multiplex PCR assay. TCRdb carries this immuneACCESS record with in-frame sequences only. Its versions omit some clonotypes, under half of them owing to an unresolved V gene in the studies checked, with the rest unexplained. The sample has about 120,000 clones on record, about four fifths of them singletons. The top ten clonotypes cover 2.5% to 4% of the sample. The material sequenced was blood. Receptors originate from a person between 18 and 69 years old in good health.

This chain connects TRBV19 to TRBJ2-3; D ambiguous. The germline V gene has CDR1 LNHDA and CDR2 SQIVND (reference sequence). The V and J ends lost 7 bases and 1 base respectively, with 12 bases between them. CDR3 length equals 14 residues. Here the CDR3 DNA reads TGTGCCAGTACCCACCGACTTGGCACAGATACGCAGTATTTT. Encoded protein: CASTHRLGTDTQYF.

V is TRBV7-6 and J is TRBJ1-6, with TRBD1 matching 8 bases. The germline gives CDR1 SGHVS, CDR2 FNYEAQ. V was pared by 2 bases and J by 12 bases, with 6 bases of the junction left unmatched. This CDR3 has 14 residues. The CDR3 protein is CASSLRTGWGPLHF. The CDR3 nucleotides are TGTGCCAGCAGCTTAAGGACAGGGTGGGGACCCCTCCACTTT.

The J gene is TRBJ1-4, the V gene TRBV15; a weak D match, TRBD1 (6 bases). The CDR3 contains 15 residues. CDR1 is LNHNV, CDR2 YYDKDF, per germline (reference sequence). V was shortened by 3 bases and J by 6 bases, with 14 bases between the two germline ends. CDR3 in amino acids: CATSRPGQRDEKLFF. DNA of the CDR3: TGTGCCACCAGCAGGCCCGGACAGCGGGATGAAAAACTGTTTTTT.

This rearrangement joins TRBV7-8 to TRBJ1-5; 9 nucleotides line up with TRBD1. There are 14 residues in the CDR3. CDR1 SGHVS and CDR2 FQNEAQ come from the germline V gene. The V gene end was trimmed by 3 bases and the J gene end by 4 bases; junction bases not matched to a gene: 1. CDR3: CASSFGQGNQPQHF. The CDR3 region has the DNA TGTGCCAGCAGCTTCGGACAGGGGAATCAGCCCCAGCATTTT.

This clone was counted a few times. The gene calls are TRBV6-1 and TRBJ1-6; 7 bases map to TRBD1. V was clipped by 7 bases and J by 5 bases; unmatched bases: 2. The germline gives CDR1 MNHNS, CDR2 SASEGT. CDR3 length equals 13 residues. DNA for the CDR3: TGTGCCAGCATCAGGGGGAATAATTCACCCCTCCACTTT. Residues: CASIRGNNSPLHF.

The V and J genes are TRBV29-1 and TRBJ1-1; D remains ambiguous. The CDR3 runs 13 residues. The germline V gene has CDR1 SQVTM and CDR2 ANQGSEA. Trimming took off 2 bases at V and 8 bases at J, with 15 bases between the two ends. CDR3 DNA sequence: TGCAGCGTTGAAAGGGTGGCGGTACCCGAAGCTTTCTTT. Its translation: CSVERVAVPEAFF.

This chain connects TRBV7-2 to TRBJ1-2; unclear D gene. CDR1 and CDR2 (germline): SGHTA, FQGNSA. This CDR3 is 13 amino acids long. Trimming took 5 bases from V and 0 from J, leaving 7 bases between them. DNA of the CDR3: TGTGCCAGCAGCCTCGGACCTAACTATGGCTACACCTTC. Translation: CASSLGPNYGYTF.

The rearrangement uses TRBV7-8 and TRBJ2-1; TRBD2 is a possible D gene (6 bases). The CDR3 has 17 residues. V lost 5 bases, J lost 3 bases, and 20 bases lay in between. Looked up from germline, CDR1 is SGHVS and CDR2 is FQNEAQ. CDR3 nucleotides: TGTGCCAGCAGCCCGGGACTCCTCCCCCCGTTCTACAATGAGCAGTTCTTC. Protein product: CASSPGLLPPFYNEQFF.

V is TRBV6-4 and J is TRBJ1-1; no definite D call. Germline assignment: CDR1 MRHNA and CDR2 SNTAGT. V lost 5 bases and J 3 bases, leaving 10 bases between the germline ends. This CDR3 region has 13 residues. The CDR3: CASSSDVDTEAFF. The CDR3 region has the DNA TGTGCCAGCAGTTCGGACGTGGACACTGAAGCTTTCTTT.

The chain carries TRBV20-1 and TRBJ2-1; D may be TRBD2 (5 bases). CDR1 and CDR2 from the germline V gene are DFQATT and SNEGSKA (reference sequence). The CDR3 is made up of 11 amino acids. Trimming took 6 bases from V and 8 from J, leaving 11 bases between them. DNA of the CDR3: TGCAGTGCCCTAGCTCTCGATGAGCAGTTCTTC. Amino acids: CSALALDEQFF.

The chain has TRBV4-1 and TRBJ2-4; D is unresolved. CDR3 length equals 11 residues. From germline, CDR1 is MGHRA and CDR2 YSYEKL. V was trimmed by 3 bases and J by 8 bases, leaving 5 bases between them. This CDR3 reads CASSQTHIQYF. In nucleotides, the CDR3 is TGCGCCAGCAGCCAGACGCACATTCAGTACTTC.

A note on this clone: The same CDR3 also results from other DNA sequences found in this sample. The J gene is TRBJ2-2, the V gene TRBV4-3; D is ambiguous. Trimming took 4 bases from V and 2 from J, leaving 5 bases between them. The CDR3 covers 13 residues. Germline CDR1 LGHNA, CDR2 YSLEER. The CDR3 DNA sequence: TGCGCCAGCAGCCCAACAAACACCGGGGAGCTGTTTTTT. This encodes CASSPTNTGELFF.

CDR3 in amino acids: CASSHGRGNTEAFF. The CDR3 region has the DNA TGTGCCAGCAGCCATGGGCGGGGGAACACTGAAGCTTTCTTT. The rearrangement links TRBV11-2 to TRBJ1-1; no firm D call. Germline V gene sequence: CDR1 SGHAT, CDR2 FQNNGV. Trimming pared 5 bases from V and 1 base from J, leaving 11 bases between. This CDR3 is built from 14 residues.

The chain joins TRBV10-3 to TRBJ1-3, with D unclear. The germline V gene has CDR1 ENHRY and CDR2 SYGVKD. The ends were cut back, 0 bases at V and 0 bases at J, with 9 bases in the middle. The CDR3 contains 16 residues. The CDR3 is CAISESVAGSGNTIYF. CDR3 in DNA: TGTGCCATCAGTGAGTCGGTCGCAGGCTCTGGAAACACCATATATTTT.

The gene calls are TRBV18 and TRBJ1-1; possibly TRBD1 for D (6 bases). This CDR3 comprises 14 residues. Germline-derived CDR1 and CDR2 are KGHSH and LQKENI. Deletions cut 1 base from V and 6 bases from J, with 12 bases between. The DNA for the CDR3 is TGTGCCAGCTCACCACTTCGGACAGTAGCTGAAGCTTTCTTT. Its translation: CASSPLRTVAEAFF.

This clone has just one count. The rearrangement joins TRBV28 to TRBJ1-3; D gene ambiguous. V dropped 9 bases and J dropped 4 bases, with 16 bases sitting between them. Germline CDR1 reads MDHEN; CDR2 reads SYDVKM. This CDR3 contains 14 residues. CDR3 sequence (DNA): TGTGCCAGTGATACTAGAGGGCACGGAAACACCATATATTTT. Amino acid sequence: CASDTRGHGNTIYF.

The chain recombines TRBV6-5 with TRBJ1-2; D possibly corresponds to TRBD1 (5 bases). From germline, CDR1 is MNHEY and CDR2 SVGAGI. The CDR3 has 13 amino acids. With 5 bases removed from V and 4 bases from J, the gap between germline ends came to 11 bases. The CDR3 loop reads CASSPQELYGYTF. The CDR3 region has the DNA TGTGCCAGCAGTCCACAGGAGCTCTATGGCTACACCTTC.

This chain connects TRBV11-3 to TRBJ1-2; 10 bases agree with TRBD1. V was clipped by 3 bases and J by 1 base; unmatched bases: 8. The CDR3 extends over 17 amino acids. CDR1 SGHNT and CDR2 YENEEA come from the germline V gene. The CDR3 is CASSFTWDRGSNYGYTF. CDR3 DNA sequence: TGTGCCAGCAGCTTCACGTGGGACAGGGGCAGTAACTATGGCTACACCTTC.

The gene calls are TRBV9 and TRBJ2-6; D not resolved. V was shortened by 3 bases and J by 2 bases, with 9 bases between the two germline ends. The length of the CDR3 is 15 residues. Looked up from germline, CDR1 is SGDLS and CDR2 is YYNGEE. CDR3 DNA sequence: TGTGCCAGCAGCGCCCATGGGGCTGGGGCCAACGTCCTGACTTTC. It translates to CASSAHGAGANVLTF.

The chain employs TRBV5-6 and TRBJ2-3, with D maybe TRBD1 (6 bases). V was shortened by 3 bases and J by 6 bases, with 17 bases between the two germline ends. This CDR3 has 15 amino acids. From germline, CDR1 is SGHDT and CDR2 YYEEEE. The CDR3 protein is CASSWGHTGWDTQYF. In nucleotides, the CDR3 is TGTGCCAGCAGCTGGGGGCATACAGGGTGGGATACGCAGTATTTT. The full variable domain, its missing parts supplied by reference TRBV5-6 and TRBJ2-3, is DAGVTQSPTHLIKTRGQQVTLRCSPKSGHDTVSWYQQALGQGPQFIFQYYEEEERQRGNFPDRFSGHQFPNYSSELNVNALLLGDSALYLCASSWGHTGWDTQYFGPGTRLTVL.

This rearrangement joins TRBV7-9 to TRBJ2-7; D might be TRBD1 or TRBD2, each matching 5 bases. Deletions cut 1 base from V and 5 bases from J, with 12 bases between. CDR1 and CDR2 from the germline V gene are SEHNR and FQNEAQ (reference sequence). This CDR3 has 14 amino acids. The CDR3 DNA is TGTGCCAGCAGCTTAGGGCAGGGAGAACACGAGCAGTACTTC. The encoded protein is CASSLGQGEHEQYF. The whole variable domain, filled in from reference TRBV7-9 and TRBJ2-7, reads DTGVSQNPRHKITKRGQNVTFRCDPISEHNRLYWYRQTLGQGPEFLTYFQNEAQLEKSRLLSDRFSAERPKGSFSTLEIQRTEQGDSAMYLCASSLGQGEHEQYFGPGTRLTVT.

The V call is TRBV27, the J call TRBJ2-2; TRBD1 aligns across 9 bases. After removal of 7 bases from V and 0 bases from J, the junction contained 6 bases not matched to a gene. CDR1 and CDR2 (germline): MNHEY, SMNVEV (reference sequence). The CDR3 runs to 16 residues. CDR3 DNA: TGTGCCAGCAACAACAGGGGGCCCACGAACACCGGGGAGCTGTTTTTT. Its translation is CASNNRGPTNTGELFF.

The V gene is TRBV6-1, the J gene TRBJ1-2; 11 nucleotides line up with TRBD1. Trimming removed 1 base from V and 8 bases from J; junction bases left unmatched: 9. Germline lookup yields CDR1 MNHNS and CDR2 SASEGT. The CDR3 is made up of 16 amino acids. The CDR3 sequence: CASSEGTGGAFGGYTF. The CDR3 DNA follows: TGTGCCAGCAGTGAAGGGACAGGGGGCGCGTTCGGAGGCTACACCTTC.

This clone has just one count. This chain links TRBV7-8 with TRBJ1-3; D gene ambiguous. Deletions cut 5 bases from V and 4 bases from J, with 12 bases between. Looked up from germline, CDR1 is SGHVS and CDR2 is FQNEAQ. The CDR3 consists of 14 residues. The CDR3 coding sequence is TGTGCCAGCAGCGCCGGGTGGGCGGGAAACACCATATATTTT. Translated, it gives CASSAGWAGNTIYF.

The CDR3 DNA sequence: TGTGCCAGCAGTTTATCTTGGCAAAAGAAAGGGCAGTACTTC. Encoded protein: CASSLSWQKKGQYF. The gene calls are TRBV27 and TRBJ2-7; D not certain. With 0 bases removed from V and 9 bases from J, the gap between germline ends came to 15 bases. CDR1 is MNHEY and CDR2 is SMNVEV in the germline V gene (reference sequence). The CDR3 has 14 residues.

V gene TRBV30 combines with J gene TRBJ1-6, with a possible D match to TRBD1 (5 bases). The germline V gene has CDR1 GTSNPN and CDR2 SVGIG (reference sequence). V dropped 1 base and J dropped 9 bases, with 16 bases sitting between them. The CDR3 consists of 15 residues. CDR3 region: CAWSARGRWGSPLHF. CDR3 DNA sequence: TGTGCCTGGAGTGCTAGGGGCCGGTGGGGTTCACCCCTCCACTTT. The variable domain in full, completed from reference TRBV30 and TRBJ1-6, reads SQTIHQWPATLVQPVGSPLSLECTVEGTSNPNLYWYRQAAGRGLQLLFYSVGIGQISSEVPQNLSASRPQDRQFILSSKKLLLSDSGFYLCAWSARGRWGSPLHFGNGTRLTVT.

Written as DNA, the CDR3 is TGTGCCAGCCTAGGGGACAGGTTCTACGAGCAGTACTTC. Amino acids: CASLGDRFYEQYF. The V and J genes are TRBV25-1 and TRBJ2-7; 8 nucleotides match TRBD1. The CDR3 loop spans 13 amino acids. The V and J ends lost 8 bases and 3 bases, in that order; junction bases with no gene match: 6. Germline loops: CDR1 MGHDK, CDR2 SYGVNS.

The genes are TRBV13 and TRBJ2-7; 10 positions match TRBD2. Germline lookup yields CDR1 PRHDT and CDR2 FYEKMQ (reference sequence). This CDR3 is 15 amino acids long. The ends lost 5 bases at V and 3 bases at J; junction bases unmatched: 7. The CDR3 DNA reads TGTGCCAGCAGCGGGGGAGTAGCGGGGGGCTACGAGCAGTACTTC. Protein sequence: CASSGGVAGGYEQYF. The full variable domain, with the rest looked up from reference TRBV13 and TRBJ2-7, is AAGVIQSPRHLIKEKRETATLKCYPIPRHDTVYWYQQGPGQDPQFLISFYEKMQSDKGSIPDRFSAQQFSDYHSELNMSSLELGDSALYFCASSGGVAGGYEQYFGPGTRLTVT.

The chain employs TRBV7-6 and TRBJ2-5; D ambiguous. V dropped 5 bases and J dropped 5 bases, with 21 bases sitting between them. CDR3 length equals 16 residues. Germline assignment: CDR1 SGHVS and CDR2 FNYEAQ. The CDR3 bases are TGTGCCAGCAGCCATACGTACCACGGAACTTGGGAGACCCAGTACTTC. It codes for CASSHTYHGTWETQYF. Full variable domain (rest looked up from reference TRBV7-6 and TRBJ2-5): GAGVSQSPRYKVTKRGQDVALRCDPISGHVSLYWYRQALGQGPEFLTYFNYEAQQDKSGLPNDRFSAERPEGSISTLTIQRTEQRDSAMYRCASSHTYHGTWETQYFGPGTRLLVL.

The chain combines TRBV5-6 with TRBJ1-1, with no clear D. The CDR3 is made up of 11 amino acids. Between the trimmed V and J ends, which lost 1 base and 8 bases, there was a span of 6 bases. Germline V lookup: CDR1 SGHDT, CDR2 YYEEEE. The CDR3 DNA is TGTGCCAGCAGCTTGTACGCCGAAGCTTTCTTT. Protein: CASSLYAEAFF.